This T cell receptor beta chain was profiled in a study of blood T cell repertoires in COVID-19. CDR1 is SEHNR, CDR2 FQNEAQ, per germline (reference sequence). This CDR3 is 12 amino acids long. The germline V and J ends were trimmed by 3 bases and 7 bases, with 7 bases remaining between them. This table comes from immunoSEQ multiplex PCR, and its TCRdb copy is limited to in-frame clones, with some not included. There are approximately 26,000 clones in the sample; 75% to 90% occur only once, and approximately 50% lies in the top ten. This clone was seen only a few times. The sequence was collected from a human donor with acute or convalescent COVID-19. The donor label of this sample is uncertain. Input material: peripheral blood. The chain joins TRBV7-9 to TRBJ2-1; D call uncertain. The chain's CDR3 is CASSFYLNEQFF. CDR3 coding DNA: TGTGCCAGCAGCTTCTATTTGAATGAGCAGTTCTTC.